This T cell receptor beta chain is from a study of blood T cell repertoires in COVID-19. The overall study: The study drew acute and convalescent COVID-19 samples from the United States, Italy and Spain.

The V gene lost 4 bases and the J gene lost 6 bases, with 13 bases spanning the gap. The CDR3 is 14 amino acids. CDR1 is LNHNV and CDR2 is YYDKDF in the germline V gene (reference sequence). Profiled with immunoSEQ multiplex PCR; TCRdb holds only in-frame clones, not every one. The table lists 220,000 or so clones, 90% of them singletons. This clone occurred once. The study recruited people aged about 18 to 95 years across about two dozen US areas. V gene TRBV15 combines with J gene TRBJ1-5; tentative D call: TRBD1 (6 bases). The TCR sequence derives from a man aged 25 to 40 who had been exposed to COVID-19. The sample comprised PBMCs or T cells enriched from blood (not recorded which). This chain's CDR3 is CATSNTGHGQPQHF. In DNA form, the CDR3 reads TGTGCCACCAGCAACACAGGGCATGGTCAGCCCCAGCATTTT.